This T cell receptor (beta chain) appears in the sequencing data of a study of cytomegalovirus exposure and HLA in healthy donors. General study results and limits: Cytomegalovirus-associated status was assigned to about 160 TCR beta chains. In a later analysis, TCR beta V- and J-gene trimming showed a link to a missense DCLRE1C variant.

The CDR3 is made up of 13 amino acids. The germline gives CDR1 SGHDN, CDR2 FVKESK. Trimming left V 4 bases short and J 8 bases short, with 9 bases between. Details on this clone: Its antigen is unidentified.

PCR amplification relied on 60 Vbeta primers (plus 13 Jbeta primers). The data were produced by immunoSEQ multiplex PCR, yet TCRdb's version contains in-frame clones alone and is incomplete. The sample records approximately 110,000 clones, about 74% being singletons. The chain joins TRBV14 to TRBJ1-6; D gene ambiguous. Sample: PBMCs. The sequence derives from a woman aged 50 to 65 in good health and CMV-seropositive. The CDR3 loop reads CASSPYRDSPLHF. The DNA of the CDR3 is TGTGCCAGCAGCCCCTACCGGGATTCACCCCTCCACTTT. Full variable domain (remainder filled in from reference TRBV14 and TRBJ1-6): EAGVTQFPSHSVIEKGQTVTLRCDPISGHDNLYWYRRVMGKEIKFLLHFVKESKQDESGMPNNRFLAERTGGTYSTLKVQPAELEDSGVYFCASSPYRDSPLHFGNGTRLTVT.